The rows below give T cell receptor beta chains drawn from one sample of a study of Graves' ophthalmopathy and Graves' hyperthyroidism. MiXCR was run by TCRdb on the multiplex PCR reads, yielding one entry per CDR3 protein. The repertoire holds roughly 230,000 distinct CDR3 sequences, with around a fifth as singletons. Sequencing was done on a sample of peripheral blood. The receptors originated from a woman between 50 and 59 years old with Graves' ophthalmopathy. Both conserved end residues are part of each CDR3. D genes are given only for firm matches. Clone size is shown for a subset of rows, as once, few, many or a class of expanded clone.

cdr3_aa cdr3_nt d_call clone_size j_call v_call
CASSRGGPGELFF TGTGCCAGTAGCCGAGGGGGCCCCGGGGAGCTGTTTTTT TRBD1 many TRBJ2-2 TRBV19
CASSPRTGPGYTF TGTGCCAGCAGCCCGAGGACAGGGCCCGGCTACACCTTC TRBD1 . TRBJ1-2 TRBV6-2/TRBV6-3
CASSIGGVGKDTEAFF TGTGCCAGTAGTATAGGAGGGGTAGGGAAGGACACTGAAGCTTTCTTT . few TRBJ1-1 TRBV19
CASSVVAGIGDIQYF TGCGCCAGCAGCGTGGTAGCGGGGATAGGGGACATTCAGTACTTC TRBD2 many TRBJ2-4 TRBV5-1
CAGKPEGRDEQYF TGTGCCGGCAAGCCCGAGGGCCGCGACGAGCAGTACTTC . . TRBJ2-7 TRBV2
CASSIGTGPGYTF TGTGCCAGCAGTATCGGGACAGGGCCTGGCTACACCTTC TRBD1 many TRBJ1-2 TRBV6-5
CASAVGHYEQYF TGTGCCAGCGCCGTTGGTCACTACGAGCAGTACTTC . . TRBJ2-7 TRBV11-2
CASSLEGGQANYGYTF TGTGCCAGCAGCTTAGAGGGGGGCCAAGCTAACTATGGCTACACCTTC . many TRBJ1-2 TRBV11-2
CASTLGAGRGYTF TGTGCCAGCACCCTGGGGGCAGGGCGAGGCTACACCTTC . many TRBJ1-2 TRBV2
CSARVLAGYYEQYF TGCAGTGCTAGGGTCCTAGCGGGCTACTACGAGCAGTACTTC TRBD2 few TRBJ2-7 TRBV20-1
CSTDQGETQYF TGCAGTACCGACCAAGGGGAGACCCAGTACTTC . . TRBJ2-5 TRBV20-1
CASSSPGPTVEQYF TGTGCCAGCAGTTCCCCCGGACCAACCGTCGAGCAGTACTTC . many TRBJ2-7 TRBV27
CASRFPGLTTEAFF TGTGCCAGCCGCTTTCCAGGGTTAACAACTGAAGCTTTCTTT . many TRBJ1-1 TRBV12-3/TRBV12-4
CASSPRDGETQYF TGTGCCAGCAGCCCCCGGGACGGAGAGACCCAGTACTTC . many TRBJ2-5 TRBV14
CASSEIAGYYNEQFF TGTGCCAGCAGTGAAATAGCGGGGTACTACAATGAGCAGTTCTTC TRBD2 many TRBJ2-1 TRBV6-1
CASSSPYRGGSVETQYF TGTGCCAGCAGTTCTCCCTACAGGGGAGGCTCTGTGGAGACCCAGTACTTC . many TRBJ2-5 TRBV28
CASRPSMTGGTYEQYF TGCGCCAGCAGACCATCTATGACAGGGGGCACCTACGAGCAGTACTTC TRBD1 . TRBJ2-7 TRBV10-1
CAISWGDGLGETQYF TGTGCCATCAGTTGGGGGGACGGACTTGGGGAGACCCAGTACTTC . many TRBJ2-5 TRBV10-3
CASSQDLAGTYNEQFF TGTGCCAGCAGCCAAGACCTAGCGGGGACCTACAATGAGCAGTTCTTC TRBD2 few TRBJ2-1 TRBV4-2
CASSEDIYGYTF TGCGCCAGCAGCGAGGACATCTATGGCTACACCTTC . many TRBJ1-2 TRBV5-1
CASSYSRGRGDETQYF TGTGCCAGCAGTTACTCGAGAGGCCGGGGGGACGAGACCCAGTACTTC TRBD2 many TRBJ2-5 TRBV6-2/TRBV6-3
CSARWQGANTIYF TGCAGTGCTAGGTGGCAGGGGGCGAACACCATATATTTT TRBD1 . TRBJ1-3 TRBV20-1
CASSLLGGGNQPQHF TGTGCCAGCAGTTTATTAGGGGGTGGCAATCAGCCCCAGCATTTT . many TRBJ1-5 TRBV28
CASSQFGGLEAQYF TGTGCCAGCAGTCAGTTTGGAGGGCTTGAGGCCCAGTACTTC . many TRBJ2-5 TRBV12-3/TRBV12-4
CASSGSNQPQHF TGTGCCAGCAGTGGGAGCAATCAGCCCCAGCATTTT . many TRBJ1-5 TRBV5-6
CASSPDRENSPLHF TGTGCCAGCAGTCCGGACAGGGAGAATTCACCCCTCCACTTT TRBD1 many TRBJ1-6 TRBV6-1
CASSFASAFGQYF TGTGCCAGCAGTTTTGCCTCGGCCTTCGGGCAGTACTTC . many TRBJ2-7 TRBV12-3/TRBV12-4
CASSLARRDYEQYF TGTGCCAGCAGCTTAGCGAGACGGGACTACGAGCAGTACTTC . many TRBJ2-7 TRBV7-8
CASSGSTVGNSPLHF TGTGCCAGCAGTGGATCTACGGTCGGCAATTCACCCCTCCACTTT . . TRBJ1-6 TRBV25-1
CSGRESLGEQYF TGCAGCGGGCGGGAGAGTCTGGGGGAGCAGTACTTC TRBD2 . TRBJ2-7 TRBV29-1
CASTPGHLSGNTIYF TGTGCCAGCACCCCGGGACATCTCTCTGGAAACACCATATATTTT . . TRBJ1-3 TRBV12-3/TRBV12-4
CASSQGQEQYF TGTGCCTCCTCACAGGGACAAGAGCAGTACTTC . many TRBJ2-7 TRBV27
CASGETGRKIYEQYF TGTGCCAGTGGCGAGACAGGGAGAAAGATCTACGAGCAGTACTTC TRBD1 . TRBJ2-7 TRBV19
CASSLPPPVTF TGTGCCAGCAGTTTGCCCCCTCCGGTAACCTTC . . TRBJ1-2 TRBV28
CASSPRIGEGPGEQYF TGTGCCAGCAGCCCGAGGATCGGGGAGGGCCCGGGGGAGCAGTACTTC TRBD2 many TRBJ2-7 TRBV11-2
CASSPRTGGGYGYTF TGTGCCAGTAGTCCCAGGACAGGGGGCGGCTATGGCTACACCTTC TRBD1 few TRBJ1-2 TRBV19
CSAQGETGANVLTF TGCAGTGCACAAGGGGAGACTGGGGCCAACGTCCTGACTTTC . many TRBJ2-6 TRBV20-1
CASKGLARTGELFF TGTGCCAGCAAGGGACTAGCGCGCACCGGGGAGCTGTTTTTT TRBD2 many TRBJ2-2 TRBV6-5
CAWSGVRHSGYTF TGTGCCTGGAGTGGAGTCAGGCATTCAGGCTACACCTTC . . TRBJ1-2 TRBV30
CASRREKGPFF TGTGCCAGTCGTAGGGAAAAGGGTCCTTTCTTT . many TRBJ1-1 TRBV25-1
CSAKQGTTGELFF TGCAGTGCTAAACAGGGGACCACCGGGGAGCTGTTTTTT TRBD1 . TRBJ2-2 TRBV20-1
CASSPLTGAYEQYF TGCGCCAGCAGCCCGCTGACAGGGGCCTACGAGCAGTACTTC TRBD1 many TRBJ2-7 TRBV5-1
CASSIPPGKYEQYF TGTGCCAGTAGTATCCCTCCAGGGAAGTACGAGCAGTACTTC . . TRBJ2-7 TRBV19
CASSLAPRSYEQYF TGTGCCAGCAGTTTAGCACCCAGATCCTACGAGCAGTACTTC . . TRBJ2-7 TRBV12-3/TRBV12-4
CARVAKGEQYF TGTGCCAGGGTCGCGAAGGGCGAGCAGTACTTC . many TRBJ2-7 TRBV27
CASSDVSGQETQYF TGTGCCAGCAGTGATGTTAGCGGCCAAGAGACCCAGTACTTC . many TRBJ2-5 TRBV6-1
CASSVALREPNLHF TGTGCCAGCAGTGTCGCCCTTCGGGAGCCGAACCTCCACTTT . many TRBJ1-6 TRBV25-1
CAWSVMGQINSPLHF TGTGCCTGGAGTGTAATGGGACAGATTAATTCACCCCTCCACTTT TRBD1 many TRBJ1-6 TRBV30
CASSYKGDSNQPQHF TGTGCCAGCAGTTACAAGGGGGATAGCAATCAGCCCCAGCATTTT . many TRBJ1-5 TRBV6-5
CASSPRTGGGETQYF TGCGCCAGCAGCCCACGGACAGGGGGAGGCGAGACCCAGTACTTC TRBD1 many TRBJ2-5 TRBV5-1
CASSPFRDEAFF TGTGCCAGCAGTCCCTTTAGGGACGAAGCTTTCTTT . many TRBJ1-1 TRBV6-1
CSARVPREHGYTF TGCAGTGCTAGAGTCCCACGGGAACATGGCTACACCTTC . many TRBJ1-2 TRBV20-1